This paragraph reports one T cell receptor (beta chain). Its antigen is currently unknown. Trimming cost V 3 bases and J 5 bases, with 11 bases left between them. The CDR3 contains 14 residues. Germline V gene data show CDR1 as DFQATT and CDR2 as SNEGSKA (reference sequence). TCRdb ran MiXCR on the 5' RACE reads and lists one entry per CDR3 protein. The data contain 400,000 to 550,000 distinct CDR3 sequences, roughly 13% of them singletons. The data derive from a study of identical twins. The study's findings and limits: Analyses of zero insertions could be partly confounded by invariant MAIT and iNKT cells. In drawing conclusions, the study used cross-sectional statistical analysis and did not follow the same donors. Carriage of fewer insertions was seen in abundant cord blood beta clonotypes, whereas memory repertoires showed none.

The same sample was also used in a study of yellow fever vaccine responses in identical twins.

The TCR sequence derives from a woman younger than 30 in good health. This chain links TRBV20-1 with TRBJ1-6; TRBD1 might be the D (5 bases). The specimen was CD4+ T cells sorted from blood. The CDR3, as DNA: TGCAGTGCTAGTGGACAATGGGATAATTCACCCCTCCACTTT. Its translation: CSASGQWDNSPLHF.